This T cell receptor (beta chain) derives from a study of blood T cell repertoires in COVID-19. Study in general: Samples of COVID-19 (acute and convalescent) were obtained from the United States, Italy and Spain. From T cells, B-cell-depleted T cells, or PBMCs came the material, which was cDNA or gDNA.

CDR3 length: 16 amino acids. V shed 3 bases, J shed 5 bases, and the junction held 8 bases outside the gene matches. Per germline, CDR1 SGHDT and CDR2 YYEEEE. Profiled with immunoSEQ multiplex PCR; TCRdb holds only in-frame clones, not every one. The table shows roughly 240,000 clones, with almost 85% occurring only once. The chain combines TRBV5-6 with TRBJ1-5, with TRBD1 identical over 10 bases. The sequencing sample was made of peripheral blood. This clonotype was obtained from a woman older than 75 with acute or convalescent COVID-19. The CDR3 nucleotides read TGTGCCAGCAGCTCCCGGGACAGGGGTAGGTATCAGCCCCAGCATTTT. Translating it yields CASSSRDRGRYQPQHF. The complete variable domain, with remaining parts taken from reference TRBV5-6 and TRBJ1-5, reads DAGVTQSPTHLIKTRGQQVTLRCSPKSGHDTVSWYQQALGQGPQFIFQYYEEEERQRGNFPDRFSGHQFPNYSSELNVNALLLGDSALYLCASSSRDRGRYQPQHFGDGTRLSIL.